This paragraph covers one TCR beta chain sequence. The antigen it recognizes is unknown. Qualities for individual bases were not recorded, and no much larger clone is one base off. The CDR3 regions of human TCRbeta chains were subjected to immunosequencing. The authors' pipeline ran thus. TCRs in the repertoires were compared against a reference library of SARS-CoV-2-specific TCRs that had been generated with the MIRA antigen-specificity platform. Breadth was defined as the fraction of unique TCRs that were SARS-CoV-2-associated, and depth was defined as the fraction of total T cells that were SARS-CoV-2-associated. Using the MIRA data, each spike-specific TCR was assigned both to the spike region to which the TCR was reactive and to a CD4 or CD8 class. Log10-transformed breadth and depth values were compared by one-way ANOVA with Sidak's multiple comparisons tests. The clones in this table, taken by TCRdb from immuneACCESS, are in-frame only. Not every clone is retained; where verified, under half of the shortfall comes from an unresolved V gene, and the cause of the rest is unknown. Clone size and V and J calls were adopted from that table, with D and trimming inferred from the DNA. A total of about 98,000 clones appear in this sample, almost 85% of them only once. Approximately 17% of the sample belongs to the ten largest clones.

In the paper's terms, the time point label means: baseline before first vaccination. The vaccinee samples were drawn from two UK trials, COV001 and COV002, one of which was a single-blind randomized controlled phase 2/3 trial testing AZD1222 (ChAdOx1 nCoV-19) in healthy adults. For TCRbeta chain sequencing, PBMC samples were collected from trial participants at day 0 and at day 28 after the second dose. The data belong to a study of T cell responses to AZD1222 COVID-19 vaccine (dated by TCRdb to the early 2020s). Looking at the study overall: AZD1222 recipients with second doses at about 4 weeks or about 12 weeks were pooled, because spike-specific TCR depth and breadth did not differ between schedules. TCR sequencing was performed for roughly 250 trial participants, of whom about 200 were given two doses of AZD1222 and some 26 were given two doses of MenACWY control vaccine. Trial participants were enrolled into age subgroups of 18-55, 56-69 and 70-plus years, which contained approximately 150, 28 and 58 TCR-sequenced participants, respectively. What the study reported, not specific to this receptor: After two AZD1222 doses, both the breadth and the depth of spike-specific TCRs were significantly higher than at day 0 and than in MenACWY recipients. The 56-69-year group was small, and its depth increase did not reach significance, likely because of low power. Participants were mostly white British and included more females than males, and it was suggested by the authors that clonal diversity may have been underestimated. Conclusions about previously exposed vaccinees are limited, since just six AZD1222 recipients were seropositive for SARS-CoV-2 at baseline. Because no day 14 peak-response samples were available, repertoires were characterized only after the peak T cell response. Reportedly, almost half of the unique spike-specific TCRs recognized epitopes lying outside the regions that are mutated in the B.1.351 and B.1.1.7 variants. The whole spike protein was spanned by vaccine-associated CD4 TCRs, and dominant responses were seen in regions 160-218 and 743-854.

The trim is 2 bases for V and 2 bases for J, with a gap of 19 bases between the germline ends. The CDR3 runs 17 residues from the cysteine to the phenylalanine. Of all the DNA, just the CDR3 is kept, 51 bases in frame from base 1. CDR1 and CDR2, per the germline V gene (reference sequence), are SEHNR and FQNEAQ. Recombination connected TRBV7-9 to TRBJ2-7; possibly the D gene is TRBD1, per 6 matching bases. The sequenced sample was peripheral blood, obtained on day 0 of AZD1222 vaccination. The TCR sequence derives from an adult in good health. The CDR3 sequence is CASSLTGTSKGPYEQYF. The sequenced DNA is TGTGCCAGCAGCTTAACCGGGACATCTAAGGGTCCCTACGAGCAGTACTTC.